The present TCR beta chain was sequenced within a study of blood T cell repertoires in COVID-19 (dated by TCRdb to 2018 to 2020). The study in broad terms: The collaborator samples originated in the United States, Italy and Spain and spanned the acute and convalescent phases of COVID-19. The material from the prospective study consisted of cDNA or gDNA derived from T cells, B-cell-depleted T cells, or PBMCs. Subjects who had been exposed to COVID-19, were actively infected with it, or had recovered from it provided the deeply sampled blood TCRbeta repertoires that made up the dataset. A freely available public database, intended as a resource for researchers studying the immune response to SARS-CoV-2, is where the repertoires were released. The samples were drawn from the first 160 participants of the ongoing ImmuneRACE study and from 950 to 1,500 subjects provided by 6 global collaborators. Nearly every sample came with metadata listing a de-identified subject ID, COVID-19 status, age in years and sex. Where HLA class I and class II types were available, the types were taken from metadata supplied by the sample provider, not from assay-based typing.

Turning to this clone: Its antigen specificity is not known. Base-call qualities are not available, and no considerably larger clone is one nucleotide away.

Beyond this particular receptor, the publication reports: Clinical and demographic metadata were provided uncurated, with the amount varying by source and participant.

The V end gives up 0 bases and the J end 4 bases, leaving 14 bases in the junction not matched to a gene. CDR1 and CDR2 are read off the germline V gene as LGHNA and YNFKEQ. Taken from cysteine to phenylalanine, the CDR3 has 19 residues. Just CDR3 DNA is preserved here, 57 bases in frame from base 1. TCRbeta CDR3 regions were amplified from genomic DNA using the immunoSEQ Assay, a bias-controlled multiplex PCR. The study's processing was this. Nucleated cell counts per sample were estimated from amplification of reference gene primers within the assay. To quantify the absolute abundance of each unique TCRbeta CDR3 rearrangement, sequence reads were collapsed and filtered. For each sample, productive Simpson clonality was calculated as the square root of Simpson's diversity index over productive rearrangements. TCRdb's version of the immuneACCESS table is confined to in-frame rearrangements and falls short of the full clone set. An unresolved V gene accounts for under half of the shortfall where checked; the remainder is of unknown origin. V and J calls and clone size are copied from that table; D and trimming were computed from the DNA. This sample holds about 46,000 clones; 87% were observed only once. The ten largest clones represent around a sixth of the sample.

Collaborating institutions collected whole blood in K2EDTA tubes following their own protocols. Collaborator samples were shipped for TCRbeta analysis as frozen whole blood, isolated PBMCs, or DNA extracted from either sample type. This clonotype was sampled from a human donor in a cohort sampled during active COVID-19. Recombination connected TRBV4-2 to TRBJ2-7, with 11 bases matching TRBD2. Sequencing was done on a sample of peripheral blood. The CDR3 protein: CASSQESLGAGLAGYEQYF. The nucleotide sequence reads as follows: TGTGCCAGCAGCCAAGAAAGTCTCGGCGCCGGACTAGCGGGTTACGAGCAGTACTTC.